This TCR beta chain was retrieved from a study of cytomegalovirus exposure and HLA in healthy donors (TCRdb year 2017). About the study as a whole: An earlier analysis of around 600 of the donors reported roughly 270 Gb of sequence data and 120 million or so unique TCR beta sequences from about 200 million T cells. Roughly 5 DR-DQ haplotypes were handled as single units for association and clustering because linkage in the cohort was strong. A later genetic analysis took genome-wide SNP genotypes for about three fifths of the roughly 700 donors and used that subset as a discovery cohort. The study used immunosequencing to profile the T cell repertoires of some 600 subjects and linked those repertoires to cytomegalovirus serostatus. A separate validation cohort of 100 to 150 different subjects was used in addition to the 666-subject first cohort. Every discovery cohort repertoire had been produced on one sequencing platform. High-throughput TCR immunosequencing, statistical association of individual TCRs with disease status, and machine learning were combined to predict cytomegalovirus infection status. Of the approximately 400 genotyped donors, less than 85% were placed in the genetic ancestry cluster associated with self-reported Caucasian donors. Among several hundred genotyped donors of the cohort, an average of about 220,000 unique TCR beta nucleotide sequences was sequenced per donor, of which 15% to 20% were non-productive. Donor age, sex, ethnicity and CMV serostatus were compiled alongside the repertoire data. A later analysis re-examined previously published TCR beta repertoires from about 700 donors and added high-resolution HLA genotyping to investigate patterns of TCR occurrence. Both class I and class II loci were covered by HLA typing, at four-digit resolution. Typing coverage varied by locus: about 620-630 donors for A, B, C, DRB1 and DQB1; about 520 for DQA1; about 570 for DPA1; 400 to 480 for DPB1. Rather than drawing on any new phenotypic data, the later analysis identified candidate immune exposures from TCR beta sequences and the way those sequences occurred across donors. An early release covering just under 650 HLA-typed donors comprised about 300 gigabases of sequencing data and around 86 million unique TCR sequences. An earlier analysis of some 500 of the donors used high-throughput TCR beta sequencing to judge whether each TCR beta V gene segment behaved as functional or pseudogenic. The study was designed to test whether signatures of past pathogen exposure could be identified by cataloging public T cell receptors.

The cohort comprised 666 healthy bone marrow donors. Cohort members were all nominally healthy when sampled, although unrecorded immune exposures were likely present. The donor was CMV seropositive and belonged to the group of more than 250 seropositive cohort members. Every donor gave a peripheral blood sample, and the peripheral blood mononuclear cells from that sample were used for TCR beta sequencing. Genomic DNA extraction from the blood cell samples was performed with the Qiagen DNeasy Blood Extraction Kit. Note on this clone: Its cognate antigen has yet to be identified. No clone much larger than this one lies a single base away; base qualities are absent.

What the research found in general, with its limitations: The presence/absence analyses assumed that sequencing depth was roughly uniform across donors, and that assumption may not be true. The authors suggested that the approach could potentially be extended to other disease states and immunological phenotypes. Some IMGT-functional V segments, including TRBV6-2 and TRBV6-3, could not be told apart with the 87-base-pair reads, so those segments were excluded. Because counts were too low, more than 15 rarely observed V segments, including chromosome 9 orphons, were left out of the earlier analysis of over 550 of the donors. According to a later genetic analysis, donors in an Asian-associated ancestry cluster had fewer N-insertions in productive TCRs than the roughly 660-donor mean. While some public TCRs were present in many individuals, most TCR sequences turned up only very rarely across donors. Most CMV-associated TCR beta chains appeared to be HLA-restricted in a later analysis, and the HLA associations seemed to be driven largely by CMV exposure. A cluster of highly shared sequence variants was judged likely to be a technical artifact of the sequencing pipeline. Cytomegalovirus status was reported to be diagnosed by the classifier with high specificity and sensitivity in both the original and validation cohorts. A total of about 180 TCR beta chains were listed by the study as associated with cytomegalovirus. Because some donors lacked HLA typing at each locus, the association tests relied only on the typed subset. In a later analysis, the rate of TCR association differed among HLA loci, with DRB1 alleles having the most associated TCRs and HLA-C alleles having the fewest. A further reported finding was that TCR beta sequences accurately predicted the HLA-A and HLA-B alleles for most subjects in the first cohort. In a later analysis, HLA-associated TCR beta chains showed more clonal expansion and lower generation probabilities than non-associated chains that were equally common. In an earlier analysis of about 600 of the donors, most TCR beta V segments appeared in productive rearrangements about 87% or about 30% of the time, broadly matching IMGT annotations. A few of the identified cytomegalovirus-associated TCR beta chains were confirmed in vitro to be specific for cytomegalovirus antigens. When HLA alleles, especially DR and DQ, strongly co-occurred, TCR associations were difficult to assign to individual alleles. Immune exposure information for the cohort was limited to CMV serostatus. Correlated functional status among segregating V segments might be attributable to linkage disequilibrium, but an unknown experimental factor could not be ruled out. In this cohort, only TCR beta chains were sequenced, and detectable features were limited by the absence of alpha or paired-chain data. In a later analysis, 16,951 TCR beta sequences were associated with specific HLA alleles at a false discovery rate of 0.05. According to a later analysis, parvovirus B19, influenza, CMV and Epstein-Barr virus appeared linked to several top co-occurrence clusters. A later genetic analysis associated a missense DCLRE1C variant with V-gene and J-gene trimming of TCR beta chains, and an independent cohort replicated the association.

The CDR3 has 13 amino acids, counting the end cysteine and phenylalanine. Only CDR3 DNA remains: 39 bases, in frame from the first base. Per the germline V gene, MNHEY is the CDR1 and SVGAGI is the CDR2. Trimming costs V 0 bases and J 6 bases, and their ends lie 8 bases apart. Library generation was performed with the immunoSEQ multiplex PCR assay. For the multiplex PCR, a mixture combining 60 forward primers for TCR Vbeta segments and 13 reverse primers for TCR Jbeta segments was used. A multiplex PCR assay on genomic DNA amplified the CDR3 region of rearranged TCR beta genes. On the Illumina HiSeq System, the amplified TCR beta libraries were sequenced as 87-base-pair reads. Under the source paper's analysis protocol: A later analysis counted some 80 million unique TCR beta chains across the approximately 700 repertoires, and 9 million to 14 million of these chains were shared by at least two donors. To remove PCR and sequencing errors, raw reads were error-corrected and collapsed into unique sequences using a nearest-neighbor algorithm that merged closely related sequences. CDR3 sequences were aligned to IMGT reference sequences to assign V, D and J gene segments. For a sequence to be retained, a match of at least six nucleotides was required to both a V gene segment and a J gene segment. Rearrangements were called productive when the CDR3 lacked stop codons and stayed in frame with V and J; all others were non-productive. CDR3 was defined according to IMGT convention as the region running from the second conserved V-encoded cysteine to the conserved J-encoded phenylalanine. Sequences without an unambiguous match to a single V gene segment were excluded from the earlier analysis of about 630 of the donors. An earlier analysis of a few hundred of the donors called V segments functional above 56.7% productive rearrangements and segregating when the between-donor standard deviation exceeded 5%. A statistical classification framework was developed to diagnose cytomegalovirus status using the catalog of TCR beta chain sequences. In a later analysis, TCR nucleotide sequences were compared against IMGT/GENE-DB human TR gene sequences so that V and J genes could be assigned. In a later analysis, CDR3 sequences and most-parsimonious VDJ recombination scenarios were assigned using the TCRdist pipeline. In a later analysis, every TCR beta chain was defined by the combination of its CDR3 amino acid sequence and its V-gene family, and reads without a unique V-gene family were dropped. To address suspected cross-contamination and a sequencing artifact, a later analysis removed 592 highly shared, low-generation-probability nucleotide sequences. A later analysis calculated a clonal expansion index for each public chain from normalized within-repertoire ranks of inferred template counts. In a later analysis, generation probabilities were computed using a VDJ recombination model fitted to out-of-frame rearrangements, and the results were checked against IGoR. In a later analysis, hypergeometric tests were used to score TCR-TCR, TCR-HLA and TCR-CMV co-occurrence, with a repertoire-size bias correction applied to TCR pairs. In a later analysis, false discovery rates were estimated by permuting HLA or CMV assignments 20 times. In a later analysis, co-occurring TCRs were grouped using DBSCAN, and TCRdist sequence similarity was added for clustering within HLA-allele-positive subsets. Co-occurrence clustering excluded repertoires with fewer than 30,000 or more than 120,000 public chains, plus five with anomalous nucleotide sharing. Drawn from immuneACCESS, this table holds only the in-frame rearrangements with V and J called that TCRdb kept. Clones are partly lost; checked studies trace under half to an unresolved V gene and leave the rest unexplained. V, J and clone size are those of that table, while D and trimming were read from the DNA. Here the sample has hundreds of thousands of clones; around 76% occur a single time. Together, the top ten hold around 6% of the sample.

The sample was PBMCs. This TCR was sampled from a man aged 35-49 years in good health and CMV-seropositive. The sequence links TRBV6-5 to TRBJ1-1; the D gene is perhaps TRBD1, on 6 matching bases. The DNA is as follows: TGTGCCAGCAGTTACTCGGACAGCCCTGAAGCTTTCTTT. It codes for CASSYSDSPEAFF.